These 15 T cell receptor beta chains came from one sample sequenced in a study of T cells after yellow fever vaccination. TCRdb re-called the 5' RACE reads with MiXCR, one entry per CDR3 protein. The repertoire includes around 140,000 distinct CDR3 sequences, 7.7% of them detected once, and under 0.85% sits in the top ten. Source: CD4+ T cells sorted from PBMCs, taken 5 days after the yellow fever booster vaccination. The origin of the receptors is a man aged 30 to 39 who received the YFV17D yellow fever vaccine.

Ten or more counts support this clonotype. This sequence joins TRBV21-1 and TRBJ2-7; the table's D call of TRBD2 was not tested on the DNA. TRBV21-1 is termed a pseudogene. This CDR3 spans 15 amino acids. CDR3 nucleotide sequence: TGTGCCAGCAGCAAAGGACTAGCGGGAGCCTACGAGCAGTACTTC. Its protein product is CASSKGLAGAYEQYF.

This clonotype was counted many times. For the CDR3, the DNA is TGTGCCAGCAGTTACTCTGCTTTGACAGGCGGCGAGACCCAGTACTTC. Its protein product is CASSYSALTGGETQYF. The J gene is TRBJ2-5, the V gene TRBV6-5; perhaps TRBD1 as D (6 bases). CDR3 length: 16 amino acids. CDR1 is MNHEY and CDR2 is SVGAGI in the germline V gene. V was pared by 0 bases and J by 5 bases, with 16 bases between.

This clonotype was counted at least ten times. The rearrangement links TRBV10-3 to TRBJ2-2, with unresolved D. Germline-derived CDR1 and CDR2 are ENHRY and SYGVKD. Trimming removed 2 bases at V and 9 bases at J, with 13 bases between. The CDR3 is 14 amino acids. For the CDR3, the DNA is TGTGCCATCAGTGAGCCACTTCAAGAGAGGGAGCTGTTTTTT. It codes for CAISEPLQERELFF.

CDR3 in amino acids: CASSFRSRPSTDTQYF. The CDR3 DNA sequence: TGTGCCAGCAGCTTCCGCTCCAGGCCTAGCACAGATACGCAGTATTTT. The chain has TRBV7-2 and TRBJ2-3, with D hard to call. V shed 3 bases and J shed 0 bases, with 13 bases lying between them. Per germline, CDR1 SGHTA and CDR2 FQGNSA. The CDR3 length is 16 residues.

This clonotype has at least ten counts. V and J are TRBV20-1 and TRBJ2-1, with D possibly TRBD1 on 5 matching bases. V gave up 3 bases and J gave up 0 bases, with 12 bases separating them. The CDR3 runs 15 residues. The germline V gene encodes CDR1 DFQATT and CDR2 SNEGSKA (reference sequence). The CDR3 DNA sequence: TGCAGTGCTAGTGGGGCGGCGAGCTCCTACAATGAGCAGTTCTTC. Residues: CSASGAASSYNEQFF.

There are many counts of this clonotype. V and J are TRBV5-6 and TRBJ2-3; the match to TRBD1 covers 10 bases. The CDR3 sequence is 16 residues long. Germline V lookup: CDR1 SGHDT, CDR2 YYEEEE. J gave up 1 base and V 4 bases, and 6 bases lay outside the gene matches. The CDR3 protein is CASSIRTGGGTDTQYF. The CDR3 region has the DNA TGTGCCAGCAGCATCCGGACAGGGGGTGGCACAGATACGCAGTATTTT.

This clonotype was seen repeatedly, ten times or more. The V gene is TRBV12-3 or TRBV12-4, the J gene TRBJ2-1; 12 bases fit TRBD2. V shed 6 bases, J shed 4 bases, and the junction held 4 bases outside the gene matches. The CDR3 loop spans 15 amino acids. The CDR3 region has the DNA TGTGCCAGCAGCTCGACTAGCGGGAGATACAATGAGCAGTTCTTC. It specifies CASSSTSGRYNEQFF.

This clonotype was recorded many times. This chain links TRBV12-3 or TRBV12-4 with TRBJ2-7; D is uncertain. V gave up 3 bases and J gave up 2 bases, with 11 bases separating them. CDR3 length equals 14 residues. Here the CDR3 reads CASSLSPSTYEQYF. The CDR3 coding sequence is TGTGCCAGCAGTTTGTCTCCGTCGACCTACGAGCAGTACTTC.

There are many counts of this clonotype. This chain connects TRBV3-1 to TRBJ1-6, with D perhaps matching TRBD1 (6 bases). V lost 1 base to trimming and J lost 7 bases, with 17 bases between them. This CDR3 contains 17 residues. Germline CDR1 is LGHDT and CDR2 is YNNKEL (reference sequence). Here the CDR3 reads CASSQARGQSANSPLHF. CDR3 DNA: TGTGCCAGCAGCCAAGCCAGAGGACAGTCGGCGAATTCACCCCTCCACTTT.

This clonotype was found many times. The V and J genes are TRBV5-1 and TRBJ1-4; D gene ambiguous. Germline CDR1 is SGHRS and CDR2 is YFSETQ. The CDR3 is made up of 16 amino acids. With 0 bases removed from V and 0 bases from J, the gap between germline ends came to 9 bases. The CDR3 loop is CASSLDGATTNEKLFF. The CDR3 region has the DNA TGCGCCAGCAGCTTGGACGGAGCAACAACTAATGAAAAACTGTTTTTT.

This clonotype was recorded at least ten times. This chain connects TRBV27 to TRBJ2-3, with D uncertain. CDR3 length: 15 amino acids. Germline lookup yields CDR1 MNHEY and CDR2 SMNVEV (reference sequence). Trimming took off 5 bases at V and 1 base at J, with 13 bases between the two ends. CDR3 DNA sequence: TGTGCCAGCAGTCGACGCCCTTCGGGCACAGATACGCAGTATTTT. Protein sequence: CASSRRPSGTDTQYF.

This clonotype was picked up a small number of times. The V call is TRBV7-2, the J call TRBJ2-3; D unresolved. CDR3 length equals 14 residues. Trimming cost V 5 bases and J 0 bases, with 9 bases left between them. Per the germline V gene, CDR1 is SGHTA and CDR2 is FQGNSA. The DNA of the CDR3 is TGTGCCAGCAGCCGAACTTTTAGCACAGATACGCAGTATTTT. It encodes CASSRTFSTDTQYF. The entire variable domain, with the rest obtained from reference TRBV7-2 and TRBJ2-3, is as follows: GAGVSQSPSNKVTEKGKDVELRCDPISGHTALYWYRQSLGQGLEFLIYFQGNSAPDKSGLPSDRFSAERTGGSVSTLTIQRTQQEDSAVYLCASSRTFSTDTQYFGPGTRLTVL.

The V call is TRBV6-1, the J call TRBJ2-7; 8 bases map to TRBD1. Trimming cost V 2 bases and J 0 bases; bases outside gene matches: 3. The CDR3 runs to 15 residues. Germline-derived CDR1 and CDR2 are MNHNS and SASEGT. Here the CDR3 reads CASSEYGTGSYEQYF. The CDR3 DNA reads TGTGCCAGCAGTGAATATGGGACAGGCTCCTACGAGCAGTACTTC.

This clonotype was counted at least ten times. The genes are TRBV10-3 and TRBJ2-3; weak D call: TRBD2 (5 bases). The V gene's germline CDR1 is ENHRY and CDR2 SYGVKD. V shed 3 bases and J shed 2 bases, with 9 bases lying between them. CDR3 size: 14 residues. The CDR3 loop is CAISDQRSTDTQYF. The CDR3 bases are TGTGCCATCAGTGATCAGCGGTCCACAGATACGCAGTATTTT.

This clonotype was seen at least ten times. This chain links TRBV20-1 with TRBJ2-3; possible D gene TRBD1, 7 bases. V lost 6 bases, J lost 7 bases, and 17 bases lay in between. Germline V gene data show CDR1 as DFQATT and CDR2 as SNEGSKA (reference sequence). This CDR3 is built from 13 residues. CDR3 nucleotides: TGCAGTGCGGGGACTCCAGGGGGGTATACGCAGTATTTT. Its protein is CSAGTPGGYTQYF.